The rows below give T cell receptor beta chains drawn from one sample of a study of tumor and adjacent non-tumor tissue in lung cancer. TCRdb itself ran the multiplex PCR reads through MiXCR, one entry per CDR3 protein. This table has approximately 120,000 distinct CDR3 sequences, about 63% appearing once. Sequences were obtained from distant non-tumor lung tissue. The origin of the receptors is a man in his sixties with non-small cell lung cancer. Each CDR3 is given with its conserved first and last residue. Fields, in order: J gene, clone size, V gene, D gene, CDR3 DNA, CDR3 protein. The D gene is left open where the match is weak. The size entry is marked missing in some rows and otherwise reads once, few, many or a size class.

TRBJ2-5 | - | TRBV20-1 | - | TGCAGTGCTCAATACCACGAGACCCAGTACTTC | CSAQYHETQYF
TRBJ1-5 | many | TRBV6-1 | - | TGTGCCAGCGACGATCGACACCTCGGGGGCAATCAGCCCCAGCATTTT | CASDDRHLGGNQPQHF
TRBJ1-4 | many | TRBV6-5 | TRBD1 | TGTGCCAGCACCGGGACAGGGGATAATGAAAAACTGTTTTTT | CASTGTGDNEKLFF
TRBJ2-1 | - | TRBV11-1 | - | TGTGCCAGCAGCCTCGTGGGTCAGGGAGACAATGAGCAGTTCTTC | CASSLVGQGDNEQFF
TRBJ1-2 | - | TRBV5-1 | TRBD1 | TGCGCCAGCAACCTTTCCGGACAGGGGAAGAACTATGGCTACACCTTC | CASNLSGQGKNYGYTF
TRBJ2-3 | - | TRBV6-5 | - | TGTGCCAGCAGTCCGGGTTATGAAACAGATACGCGGTATTTT | CASSPGYETDTRYF
TRBJ2-3 | many | TRBV5-1 | - | TGCGCCAGCAGCTTGGATGGCAATACTGATACGCAGTATTTT | CASSLDGNTDTQYF
TRBJ1-2 | - | TRBV10-3 | - | TGTGCCGTCTGGGGGAACTATGGCTACACCTTC | CAVWGNYGYTF
TRBJ2-6 | - | TRBV29-1 | TRBD2 | TGTAGCGTTTTTTGGACTAACGGGAGGGCTGGGGCCAACGTCCTGACTTTC | CSVFWTNGRAGANVLTF
TRBJ1-2 | - | TRBV29-1 | - | TGCAGCGTCGTGTGGGATGACCTCTCACACTATGGTTACACCTTC | CSVVWDDLSHYGYTF
TRBJ2-1 | - | TRBV20-1 | - | TGCAGTACTTCAGGCAGGGGCTCCTACAATGAGCAGTTCTTC | CSTSGRGSYNEQFF
TRBJ2-7 | - | TRBV11-3 | - | TGTGCCAGCAACTTAGTAGGGGCTTTCCCCTACGAGCAGTACTTC | CASNLVGAFPYEQYF
TRBJ2-7 | many | TRBV4-2 | - | TGTGCCAGCAGCCAAGATTTACCTTCTGCCCACGAGCAGTACTTC | CASSQDLPSAHEQYF
TRBJ2-5 | - | TRBV25-1 | TRBD2 | TGTGCCAGCAGTGAATACCTAGCGGGAGGTGAGACCCAGTACTTC | CASSEYLAGGETQYF
TRBJ2-7 | - | TRBV29-1 | TRBD2 | TGCAGCGTCCGGGGGGGTTCCTACGAGCAGTACTTC | CSVRGGSYEQYF
TRBJ1-4 | - | TRBV12-3/TRBV12-4 | - | TGTGCCAGCAGTTCATCAGTGGTGCTGCCTAATGAAAGACTGTTTTTT | CASSSSVVLPNERLFF
TRBJ2-7 | - | TRBV10-2 | - | TGCGCCAGCAGTGATAGATATGAGCAGTACTTC | CASSDRYEQYF
TRBJ1-5 | - | TRBV19 | - | TGTGCCAGTCAACCTGCAGGGTCCCTCAATCAGCCCCAGCATTTT | CASQPAGSLNQPQHF
TRBJ1-6 | - | TRBV4-2 | TRBD1 | TGTGCCAGAAGCCAAGAAGACAGGGGGCCCTCACGCCTCCACTTT | CARSQEDRGPSRLHF
TRBJ1-1 | - | TRBV4-3 | - | TGCGCCAGCAGCCGAGGAGTAGATCCCAGGCGCACTGTAGCTTTCTTT | CASSRGVDPRRTVAFF
TRBJ2-1 | many | TRBV27 | - | TGTGCCAGCAGTTTAGCGCCCTCCGGGAACAATGAGCAGTTCTTC | CASSLAPSGNNEQFF
TRBJ2-7 | many | TRBV5-6 | - | TGTGCCAGCAGCCTGGGGTTTAGCGGCTCCTACGAGCAGTACTTC | CASSLGFSGSYEQYF
TRBJ1-6 | - | TRBV9 | TRBD1 | TGTGCCAGCAGCGCAGCCGGGACAGAGTCACCCCTCCACTTT | CASSAAGTESPLHF
TRBJ1-5 | - | TRBV12-5 | - | TGTGCTAGTGGTTTTGACAGAAATCAGCCCCAGCATTTT | CASGFDRNQPQHF
TRBJ2-3 | - | TRBV11-2 | - | TGTGTCAGCGGCCACCGGACCTCTACGGCTACGGAGTATTTT | CVSGHRTSTATEYF
TRBJ1-1 | few | TRBV2 | - | TGTGCCAGCAGTGAACAAGGGGCGGACACTGAAGCTTTCTTT | CASSEQGADTEAFF
TRBJ2-7 | once | TRBV7-9 | TRBD2 | TGTGCCAGCAGCTCGGGAGGCCTCTCCTATGAGCAGAACTTC | CASSSGGLSYEQNF
TRBJ2-5 | - | TRBV11-2 | TRBD2 | TGTGCCAGAAGTCTAGCGGGAGCAGGGGAGAACCAGTACTTC | CARSLAGAGENQYF
TRBJ2-3 | - | TRBV4-3 | TRBD2 | TGCGCCAGCAGTGCAAGCCGGGAGGATACGCAGTTTTTT | CASSASREDTQFF
TRBJ2-2 | - | TRBV30 | - | TGTGCCTGGTCAGGGCAGGTCGGGCAGCTGTTTTTT | CAWSGQVGQLFF
TRBJ2-7 | - | TRBV20-1 | - | TGCAGTGCTCCCGGTCTCATGGACGGGTTCGGGGAGCAGTACTTC | CSAPGLMDGFGEQYF
TRBJ2-2 | - | TRBV6-6 | TRBD2 | TGTGCCAGCAGTCTCCGGGAGGGGGGGGCCGGGGAGCTATTTTTT | CASSLREGGAGELFF
TRBJ2-3 | - | TRBV11-2 | TRBD2 | TGTGCCAGCAGCTTATTTGCCGCGACTAGCGGGATGAGGGTCACATTTACGCAATATTTT | CASSLFAATSGMRVTFTQYF
TRBJ2-5 | - | TRBV4-1 | - | TGCACCAGCAGCCGAGGACTTAGTGGGGAGACCCAGTACTTC | CTSSRGLSGETQYF
TRBJ2-5 | many | TRBV5-1 | - | TGCGCCAGCAGTTTTCCAGATTTCGGGTCAACCCAGTACTTC | CASSFPDFGSTQYF
TRBJ2-5 | - | TRBV5-1 | - | TGCTCCAGCAGTTTCGAGTTGGGTGAGACTCAGTACTTC | CSSSFELGETQYF
TRBJ2-3 | - | TRBV28 | - | TGTGCCAGAAGTCGGATAGGCTTAGATACGCAGTATTTT | CARSRIGLDTQYF
TRBJ2-1 | - | TRBV5-8 | TRBD1 | TGTGCCAGCAGCCTCCGGAAGACAGGGTCCAATGAGCAGTCCTTC | CASSLRKTGSNEQSF
TRBJ1-1 | - | TRBV12-3/TRBV12-4 | - | TGTGTCAGCAGGGAGAGGGGGGGCATTGAAGCTTTCTTT | CVSRERGGIEAFF
TRBJ2-7 | many | TRBV6-1 | - | TGTGCCAGCAGTATCGGGTACGAGCAGTACTTC | CASSIGYEQYF
TRBJ2-1 | - | TRBV11-3 | - | TGTGCTAGCGACTCCGAATCCCGTGTCACCTACAATGAGCAGTTCTTC | CASDSESRVTYNEQFF
TRBJ2-7 | - | TRBV11-2 | TRBD1 | TGTGCCAGCGGCCTGGGACAGGTGTCCTACGAGCAGTACTTC | CASGLGQVSYEQYF
TRBJ2-1 | many | TRBV6-5 | - | TGTGCCAGCAGATACCTGACAGACAATGAGCAGTTCTTC | CASRYLTDNEQFF
TRBJ2-7 | many | TRBV6-1 | TRBD1 | TGTGCCAGCAGTGAAGTGGGGGACAGCTCCTACGAGCAGTACTTC | CASSEVGDSSYEQYF
TRBJ2-2 | - | TRBV7-8 | - | TGTGCCAGCATGTTGAGAACGGGCACCGGGGAGCTGTTTTTT | CASMLRTGTGELFF
TRBJ2-5 | - | TRBV12-3/TRBV12-4 | - | TGTGCCAGTCAAGGACAGATCCAAGGGACCCAGTACTTC | CASQGQIQGTQYF
TRBJ1-5 | - | TRBV5-4 | - | TGTGGCAGCAGCATGGACGGGGATCAGCCCCAGCATTTT | CGSSMDGDQPQHF
TRBJ1-6 | - | TRBV6-6 | TRBD1 | TGTACCAGCTGTAGTGGACAGGGTAGCTCCTATAATTCACCCCTCCACTTT | CTSCSGQGSSYNSPLHF
TRBJ2-2 | - | TRBV28 | - | TGTGTCACCCCGTCGGGAAGCACCGGGGATCTGTTTTTT | CVTPSGSTGDLFF